The 13 T cell receptor beta chains below were found in one sample sequenced in a study of T cell repertoires in cytomegalovirus infection. These receptors' antigens are unknown. TCRdb called the reads again in MiXCR, with one record for every CDR3 protein. The data show about 63,000 distinct CDR3 sequences, 20% seen once. The sample was CD8+ T cells from cultured PBMCs, taken from culture after CMV antigen stimulation. The source of these receptors is a human donor in good health (CMV status not recorded). Some clones in this sample may be carry-over from other donors' samples.

This chain links TRBV19 with TRBJ1-5, with unresolved D. Trimming stripped 0 bases from V and 1 base from J, with 7 bases between. Germline V gene data show CDR1 as LNHDA and CDR2 as SQIVND (reference sequence). CDR3 length: 15 amino acids. Here the CDR3 reads CASSIDLGSNQPQHF. The CDR3 nucleotides read TGTGCCAGTAGTATAGATCTTGGGAGCAATCAGCCCCAGCATTTT.

This clonotype occurred a few times. The chain uses TRBV7-2 and TRBJ1-2; possibly TRBD1 for D (6 bases). CDR3 length: 15 residues. In germline, CDR1 is SGHTA, CDR2 FQGNSA. The ends were cut back, 2 bases at V and 4 bases at J, with 14 bases in the middle. The CDR3 region has the DNA TGTGCCAGCAGCTTAAACAGGGATCGAGTCTATGGCTACACCTTC. It is translated as CASSLNRDRVYGYTF.

This chain connects TRBV11-3 to TRBJ2-3; 7 bases align to TRBD1. The ends lost 5 bases at V and 7 bases at J; junction bases unmatched: 12. CDR1 is SGHNT and CDR2 is YENEEA in the germline V gene. CDR3 length: 15 residues. This CDR3 reads CASSPGQAWMNTQYF. The CDR3 DNA sequence: TGTGCCAGCAGCCCCGGACAGGCCTGGATGAATACGCAGTATTTT.

The V and J genes are TRBV2 and TRBJ2-2; the D is unclear. The V gene's germline CDR1 is SNHLY and CDR2 FYNNEI. Trimming left V 0 bases short and J 13 bases short, with 12 bases between. The CDR3 totals 13 residues. The CDR3 DNA reads as TGTGCCAGCAGTGAAGCGCTTGCGGAGAGGCTGTTTTTT. It yields the protein CASSEALAERLFF.

The CDR3 region is CASSPRGDRILDTQYF. The CDR3 nucleotides are TGTGCCAGCAGTCCCAGGGGGGACAGGATACTCGATACGCAGTATTTT. This sequence joins TRBV6-5 and TRBJ2-3, with 8 bases aligning to TRBD1. The V and J ends lost 5 bases and 6 bases, in that order; junction bases with no gene match: 13. Germline V lookup: CDR1 MNHEY, CDR2 SVGAGI. The CDR3 is made up of 16 amino acids.

The rearrangement joins TRBV7-9 to TRBJ1-1; no clear D. The CDR3 is made up of 12 amino acids. Trimming pared 6 bases from V and 6 bases from J, leaving 11 bases between. Per the germline V gene, CDR1 is SEHNR and CDR2 is FQNEAQ (reference sequence). In DNA, the CDR3 is TGTGCCAGCAGGGGTTTATTGGCTGAAGCTTTCTTT. Residues: CASRGLLAEAFF.

J is TRBJ1-5 and V is TRBV4-1, with D unresolved. Germline lookup yields CDR1 MGHRA and CDR2 YSYEKL. The length of the CDR3 is 15 residues. V gave up 3 bases and J gave up 4 bases, with 13 bases separating them. The CDR3 protein is CASSQALRPNQPQHF. The CDR3 DNA is TGCGCCAGCAGCCAGGCCCTCAGGCCGAATCAGCCCCAGCATTTT.

The chain has TRBV19 and TRBJ2-3; D unclear. Trimming removed 3 bases at V and 0 bases at J, with 13 bases between. This CDR3 is built from 16 residues. Germline CDR1 reads LNHDA; CDR2 reads SQIVND (reference sequence). The CDR3 DNA is TGTGCCAGTAGTATGTGGAATACTGCTAGCACAGATACGCAGTATTTT. Translation gives CASSMWNTASTDTQYF.

The gene calls are TRBV4-1 and TRBJ2-1, with 9 bases identical to TRBD1. CDR3 length equals 15 residues. The V gene's germline CDR1 is MGHRA and CDR2 YSYEKL. J lost 7 bases, V lost 0 bases, and 4 bases had no gene match. CDR3 loop: CASSQELGQGNEQFF. The DNA of the CDR3 is TGCGCCAGCAGCCAAGAGTTAGGACAGGGGAATGAGCAGTTCTTC.

This clonotype was picked up a small number of times. The J gene is TRBJ1-5, the V gene TRBV12-3 or TRBV12-4, with TRBD1 matching over 7 bases. There are 13 residues in the CDR3. V gave up 6 bases and J gave up 6 bases; unmatched junction bases: 5. As DNA, the CDR3 is TGTGCCAGCAGCACAGGGGCCCGTCAGCCCCAGCATTTT. This codes for CASSTGARQPQHF.

This chain links TRBV20-1 with TRBJ1-5, with 11 bases aligning to TRBD1. Germline-derived CDR1 and CDR2 are DFQATT and SNEGSKA (reference sequence). V dropped 0 bases and J dropped 5; count of bases not matched to a gene: 6. CDR3 size: 16 residues. In DNA form, the CDR3 reads TGCAGTGCTAGAGATGTCGGGGGACAGGGGGATCAGCCCCAGCATTTT. It codes for CSARDVGGQGDQPQHF.

This clonotype turned up a few times. The rearrangement joins TRBV7-2 to TRBJ2-7, with 9 nucleotides matching TRBD1. Germline V gene data show CDR1 as SGHTA and CDR2 as FQGNSA. V gave up 6 bases and J gave up 3 bases; unmatched junction bases: 9. The CDR3 totals 15 residues. CDR3 region: CASRPSGTGFYEQYF. The CDR3 DNA is TGTGCCAGCAGACCTTCCGGGACAGGGTTCTACGAGCAGTACTTC. Together with reference TRBV7-2 and TRBJ2-7, the CDR3 gives the full variable domain: GAGVSQSPSNKVTEKGKDVELRCDPISGHTALYWYRQSLGQGLEFLIYFQGNSAPDKSGLPSDRFSAERTGGSVSTLTIQRTQQEDSAVYLCASRPSGTGFYEQYFGPGTRLTVT.

This rearrangement joins TRBV7-2 to TRBJ1-5; the D is unclear. With 0 bases removed from V and 9 bases from J, the gap between germline ends came to 12 bases. The CDR3 sequence is 14 residues long. Looked up from germline, CDR1 is SGHTA and CDR2 is FQGNSA. CDR3 protein: CASSLALAVRPQHF. The CDR3 nucleotides read TGTGCCAGCAGCTTAGCACTGGCCGTTAGGCCCCAGCATTTT.